The TCR beta chain described here comes from a study of control samples from healthy donors and cancer patients. Some clones are missing from TCRdb's copy, which holds only in-frame ones; the method was immunoSEQ multiplex PCR. The table records 55,000 to 75,000 clones, around 87% of them present only once. CDR3 length: 19 residues. V was trimmed by 3 bases and J by 0 bases, leaving 24 bases between them. Looked up from germline, CDR1 is SGHRS and CDR2 is YFSETQ. This sequence joins TRBV5-1 and TRBJ1-1, with D tentatively TRBD1 (5 bases). Sequencing used PBMCs. The TCR originated in a woman aged 45 to 65 with head and neck cancer. The CDR3 DNA reads as TGCGCCAGCAGCTCCTCAAGATTGGGGGTCCCTTTCATGAACACTGAAGCTTTCTTT. Translation gives CASSSSRLGVPFMNTEAFF.